This TCR beta chain stems from a study of control samples from healthy donors and cancer patients. There are 15 residues in the CDR3. The V gene lost 4 bases and the J gene lost 8 bases, with 17 bases spanning the gap. Germline loops: CDR1 SGHTA, CDR2 FQGNSA. Assay: immunoSEQ multiplex PCR; the TCRdb copy retains only in-frame clones and omits some. The data hold around 150,000 clones, with 90% to 95% observed a single time. Sequenced: blood. The V and J genes are TRBV7-2 and TRBJ1-4, with a tentative D call TRBD1 (6 bases). The receptor comes from a woman aged 40 to 55 in good health. The CDR3 region is CASSSGGTREEKLFF. CDR3 in DNA: TGTGCCAGCAGCTCCGGAGGGACAAGGGAAGAAAAACTGTTTTTT.